One sample yielded the 5 T cell receptor beta chains listed below, sequenced in a study of CD8 T cells in Susac syndrome. RNA in amounts of roughly 0.5 to 1 ug was reverse transcribed with random hexamers. TCRdb reanalysed the immunoSEQ multiplex PCR reads using MiXCR and keeps one entry per CDR3 protein. Among 110,000 to 150,000 distinct CDR3 sequences listed, roughly 95% were seen once. Sequenced sample: CD4+ T cells from PBMCs. These receptors originate from a human donor with Susac syndrome.

The CDR3 spells CASSSGGGGEHEQFF. The CDR3 bases are TGCGCCAGCAGCTCCGGAGGGGGGGGCGAGCATGAGCAGTTCTTC. The V gene is TRBV5-1, the J gene TRBJ2-1; D is possibly TRBD2 (7 bases). Germline CDR1 and CDR2: SGHRS and YFSETQ. The CDR3 consists of 15 residues. V lost 3 bases and J 8 bases, leaving 18 bases between the germline ends.

This clonotype has only one observation. This sequence joins TRBV15 and TRBJ1-2, with 9 bases that match TRBD1. This CDR3 has 15 amino acids. Germline V gives CDR1 LNHNV, CDR2 YYDKDF (reference sequence). V dropped 1 base and J dropped 1; count of bases not matched to a gene: 1. CDR3 DNA sequence: TGTGCCACCAGCAGAGGGACAGGGGATAACTATGGCTACACCTTC. Translation gives CATSRGTGDNYGYTF. Complete variable domain (other parts from reference TRBV15 and TRBJ1-2): DAMVIQNPRYQVTQFGKPVTLSCSQTLNHNVMYWYQQKSSQAPKLLFHYYDKDFNNEADTPDNFQSRRPNTSFCFLDIRSPGLGDTAMYLCATSRGTGDNYGYTFGSGTRLTVV.

This clonotype was recorded once. J is TRBJ2-7 and V is TRBV3-1, with 11 bases aligning to TRBD1. Germline CDR1 LGHDT, CDR2 YNNKEL (reference sequence). The CDR3 contains 15 residues. Losses at the gene ends were 5 bases for V and 5 bases for J; bases not matched to a gene: 8. As DNA, the CDR3 is TGTGCCAGCAGCAAATGGGACAGGGGGGGAGACGAGCAGTACTTC. Amino acids: CASSKWDRGGDEQYF.

The chain couples TRBV4-1 to TRBJ2-3, with D perhaps being TRBD1 or TRBD2 (6 bases each). Trimming removed 1 base from V and 0 bases from J, with 17 bases in between. The germline V gene has CDR1 MGHRA and CDR2 YSYEKL. CDR3 length: 18 amino acids. CDR3 amino acids: CASSQGRSPGASTDTQYF. The CDR3 DNA sequence: TGCGCCAGCAGCCAAGGGAGGTCTCCGGGGGCGAGCACAGATACGCAGTATTTT.

The chain links TRBV7-2 to TRBJ2-3; D tentatively reads TRBD1 or TRBD2 (6 bases each). Trimming pared 11 bases from V and 8 bases from J, leaving 17 bases between. This CDR3 contains 12 residues. The germline gives CDR1 SGHTA, CDR2 FQGNSA. The CDR3 DNA reads as TGTGCCGGGGGGCTGGGGGTCGGTACGCAGTATTTT. This encodes CAGGLGVGTQYF. Supplemented by reference TRBV7-2 and TRBJ2-3, the full variable domain reads GAGVSQSPSNKVTEKGKDVELRCDPISGHTALYWYRQSLGQGLEFLIYFQGNSAPDKSGLPSDRFSAERTGGSVSTLTIQRTQQEDSAVYLCAGGLGVGTQYFGPGTRLTVL.